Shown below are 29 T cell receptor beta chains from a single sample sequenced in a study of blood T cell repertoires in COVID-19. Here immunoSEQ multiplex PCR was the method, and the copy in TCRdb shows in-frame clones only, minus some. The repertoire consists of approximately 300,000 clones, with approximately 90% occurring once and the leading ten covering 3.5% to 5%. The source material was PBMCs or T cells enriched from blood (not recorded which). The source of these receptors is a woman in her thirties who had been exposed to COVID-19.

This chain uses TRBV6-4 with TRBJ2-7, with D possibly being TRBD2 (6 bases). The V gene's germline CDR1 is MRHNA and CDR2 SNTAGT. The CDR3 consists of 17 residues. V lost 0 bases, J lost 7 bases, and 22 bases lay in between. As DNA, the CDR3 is TGTGCCAGCAGTGACTCGAGACGGGACTCCGACCCGTGGGAGCAGTACTTC. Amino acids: CASSDSRRDSDPWEQYF.

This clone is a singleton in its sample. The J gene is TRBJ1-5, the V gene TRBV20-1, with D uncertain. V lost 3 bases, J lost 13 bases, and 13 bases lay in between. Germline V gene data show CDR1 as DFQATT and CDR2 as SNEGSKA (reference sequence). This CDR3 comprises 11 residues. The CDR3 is CSASSGVPQHF. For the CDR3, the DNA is TGCAGTGCTAGTAGCGGGGTCCCTCAGCATTTT.

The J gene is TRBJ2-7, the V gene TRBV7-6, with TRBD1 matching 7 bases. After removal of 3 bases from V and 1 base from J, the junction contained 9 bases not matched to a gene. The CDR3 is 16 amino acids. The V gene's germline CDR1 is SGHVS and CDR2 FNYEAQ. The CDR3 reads CASSLGYPGQSYEQYF. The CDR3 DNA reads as TGTGCCAGCAGCTTGGGGTATCCGGGACAGTCCTACGAGCAGTACTTC.

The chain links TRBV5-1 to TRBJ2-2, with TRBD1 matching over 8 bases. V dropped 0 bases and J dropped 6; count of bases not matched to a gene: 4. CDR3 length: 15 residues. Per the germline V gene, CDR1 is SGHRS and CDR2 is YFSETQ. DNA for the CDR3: TGCGCCAGCAGCTTGGGACAGGGGCTGCCCGGGGAGCTGTTTTTT. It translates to CASSLGQGLPGELFF.

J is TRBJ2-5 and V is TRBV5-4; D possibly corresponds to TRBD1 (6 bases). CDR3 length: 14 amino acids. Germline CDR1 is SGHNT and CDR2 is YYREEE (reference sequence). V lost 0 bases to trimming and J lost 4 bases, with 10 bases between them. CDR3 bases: TGTGCCAGCAGCTTGGCTGTAGGGGGAGAGACCCAGTACTTC. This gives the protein CASSLAVGGETQYF. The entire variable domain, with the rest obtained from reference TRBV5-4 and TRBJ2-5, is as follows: ETGVTQSPTHLIKTRGQQVTLRCSSQSGHNTVSWYQQALGQGPQFIFQYYREEENGRGNFPPRFSGLQFPNYSSELNVNALELDDSALYLCASSLAVGGETQYFGPGTRLLVL.

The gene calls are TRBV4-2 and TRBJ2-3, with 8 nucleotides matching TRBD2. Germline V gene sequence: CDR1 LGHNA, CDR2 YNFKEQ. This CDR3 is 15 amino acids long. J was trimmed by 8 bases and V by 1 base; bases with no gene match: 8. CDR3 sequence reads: CASSQGGSGVGTQYF. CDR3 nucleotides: TGTGCCAGCAGCCAAGGTGGTAGCGGGGTTGGTACGCAGTATTTT.

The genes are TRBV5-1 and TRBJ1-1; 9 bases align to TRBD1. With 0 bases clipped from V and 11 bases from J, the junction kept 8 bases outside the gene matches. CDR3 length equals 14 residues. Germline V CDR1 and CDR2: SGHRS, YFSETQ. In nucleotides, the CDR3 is TGCGCCAGCAGCTTGGCCGAATCGACAGGGGGGGCTTTCTTT. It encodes CASSLAESTGGAFF. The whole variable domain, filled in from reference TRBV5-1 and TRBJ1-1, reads KAGVTQTPRYLIKTRGQQVTLSCSPISGHRSVSWYQQTPGQGLQFLFEYFSETQRNKGNFPGRFSGRQFSNSRSEMNVSTLELGDSALYLCASSLAESTGGAFFGQGTRLTVV.

The CDR3 DNA reads TGTGCCAGCAGTACAGGGATCTCCTACGAGCAGTACTTC. Translating it yields CASSTGISYEQYF. The chain is built from TRBV11-2 and TRBJ2-7; possibly TRBD1 for D (6 bases). Per the germline V gene, CDR1 is SGHAT and CDR2 is FQNNGV. CDR3 length: 13 residues. The V and J ends lost 6 bases and 0 bases respectively, with 9 bases between them.

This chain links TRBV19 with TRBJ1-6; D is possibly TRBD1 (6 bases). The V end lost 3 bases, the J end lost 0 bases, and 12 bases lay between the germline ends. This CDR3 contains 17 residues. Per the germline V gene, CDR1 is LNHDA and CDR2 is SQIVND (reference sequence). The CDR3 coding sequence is TGTGCCAGTAGTATCTTAGGACAGAACTCCTATAATTCACCCCTCCACTTT. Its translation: CASSILGQNSYNSPLHF.

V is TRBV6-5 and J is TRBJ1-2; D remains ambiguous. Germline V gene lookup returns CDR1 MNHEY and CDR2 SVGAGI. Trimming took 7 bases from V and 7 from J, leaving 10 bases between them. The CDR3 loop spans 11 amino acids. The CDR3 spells CASTGKAGYTF. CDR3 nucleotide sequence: TGTGCCAGCACGGGAAAAGCTGGCTACACCTTC.

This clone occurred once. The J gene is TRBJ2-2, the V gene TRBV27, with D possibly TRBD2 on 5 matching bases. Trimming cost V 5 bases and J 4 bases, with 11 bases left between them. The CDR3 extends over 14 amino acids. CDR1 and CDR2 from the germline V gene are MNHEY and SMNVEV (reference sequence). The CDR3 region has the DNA TGTGCCAGCAGTCCCGGGATGGTCACCGGGGAGCTGTTTTTT. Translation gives CASSPGMVTGELFF.

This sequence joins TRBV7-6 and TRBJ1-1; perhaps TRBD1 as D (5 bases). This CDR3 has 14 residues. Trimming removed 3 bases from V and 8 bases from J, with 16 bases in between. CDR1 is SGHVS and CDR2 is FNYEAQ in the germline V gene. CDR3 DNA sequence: TGTGCCAGCAGCTTCGGGGTCGGGGGGGAGGAAGCTTTCTTT. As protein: CASSFGVGGEEAFF.

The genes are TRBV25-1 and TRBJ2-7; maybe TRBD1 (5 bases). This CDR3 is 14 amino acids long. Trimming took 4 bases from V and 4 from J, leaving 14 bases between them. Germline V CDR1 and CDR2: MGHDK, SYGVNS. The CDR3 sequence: CASSGGRPLYEQYF. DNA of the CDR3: TGTGCCAGCAGTGGGGGCAGACCGCTTTACGAGCAGTACTTC.

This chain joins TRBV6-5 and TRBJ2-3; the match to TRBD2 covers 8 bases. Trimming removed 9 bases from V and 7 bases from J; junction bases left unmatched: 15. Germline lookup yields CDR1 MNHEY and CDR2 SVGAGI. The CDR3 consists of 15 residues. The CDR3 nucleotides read TGTGCCAGTCAAAGTCGGGGGGGCTCTGTTTATACGCAGTATTTT. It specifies CASQSRGGSVYTQYF.

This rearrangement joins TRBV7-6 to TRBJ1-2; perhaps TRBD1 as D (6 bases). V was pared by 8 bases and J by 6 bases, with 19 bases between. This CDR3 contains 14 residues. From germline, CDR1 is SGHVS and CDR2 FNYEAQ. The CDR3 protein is CASSSPGAGDGYTF. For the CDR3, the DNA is TGTGCCAGCTCCTCTCCCGGGGCAGGGGATGGCTACACCTTC.

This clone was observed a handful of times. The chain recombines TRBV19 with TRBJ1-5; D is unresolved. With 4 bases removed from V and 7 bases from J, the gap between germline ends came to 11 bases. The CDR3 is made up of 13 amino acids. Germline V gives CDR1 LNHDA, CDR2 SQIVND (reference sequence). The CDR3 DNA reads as TGTGCCAGTAGTAACCTGGCCGGGCAGCCCCAGCATTTT. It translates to CASSNLAGQPQHF. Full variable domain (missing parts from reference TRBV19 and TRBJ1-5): DGGITQSPKYLFRKEGQNVTLSCEQNLNHDAMYWYRQDPGQGLRLIYYSQIVNDFQKGDIAEGYSVSREKKESFPLTVTSAQKNPTAFYLCASSNLAGQPQHFGDGTRLSIL.

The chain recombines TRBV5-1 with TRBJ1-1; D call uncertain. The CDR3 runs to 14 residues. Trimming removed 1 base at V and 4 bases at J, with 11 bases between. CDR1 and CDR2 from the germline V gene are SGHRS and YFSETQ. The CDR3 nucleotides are TGCGCCAGCAGCTTGAGGCAGGCCCGCACTGAAGCTTTCTTT. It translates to CASSLRQARTEAFF. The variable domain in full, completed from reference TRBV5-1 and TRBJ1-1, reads KAGVTQTPRYLIKTRGQQVTLSCSPISGHRSVSWYQQTPGQGLQFLFEYFSETQRNKGNFPGRFSGRQFSNSRSEMNVSTLELGDSALYLCASSLRQARTEAFFGQGTRLTVV.

The CDR3 nucleotides read TGTGCCAGCTCACCAGGACTAGCGGGGCGAAACGAGCAGTACTTC. Its protein product is CASSPGLAGRNEQYF. V is TRBV18 and J is TRBJ2-7; TRBD2 matches at 12 bases. Germline assignment: CDR1 KGHSH and CDR2 LQKENI. Trimming removed 2 bases from V and 5 bases from J; junction bases left unmatched: 4. The CDR3 is 15 amino acids.

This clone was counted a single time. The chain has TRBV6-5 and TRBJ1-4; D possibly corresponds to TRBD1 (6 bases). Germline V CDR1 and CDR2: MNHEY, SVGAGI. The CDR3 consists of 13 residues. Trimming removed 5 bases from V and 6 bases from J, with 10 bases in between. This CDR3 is CASSLGADEKLFF. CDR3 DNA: TGTGCCAGCAGTCTGGGGGCCGATGAAAAACTGTTTTTT.

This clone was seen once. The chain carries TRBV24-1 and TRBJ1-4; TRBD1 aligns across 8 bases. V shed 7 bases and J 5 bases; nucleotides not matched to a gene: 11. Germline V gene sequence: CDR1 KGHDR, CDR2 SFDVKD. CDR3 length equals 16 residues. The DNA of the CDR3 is TGTGCCACCAGGACAGGGGTAGAAAGGCCAAATGAAAAACTGTTTTTT. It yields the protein CATRTGVERPNEKLFF.

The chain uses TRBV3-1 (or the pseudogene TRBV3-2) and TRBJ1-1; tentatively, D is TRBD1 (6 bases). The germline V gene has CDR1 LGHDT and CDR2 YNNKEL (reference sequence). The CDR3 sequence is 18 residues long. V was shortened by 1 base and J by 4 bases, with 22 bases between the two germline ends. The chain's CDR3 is CASSQVLTRAKGGTEAFF. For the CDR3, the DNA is TGTGCCAGCAGCCAAGTGTTAACGAGAGCAAAAGGGGGCACTGAAGCTTTCTTT.

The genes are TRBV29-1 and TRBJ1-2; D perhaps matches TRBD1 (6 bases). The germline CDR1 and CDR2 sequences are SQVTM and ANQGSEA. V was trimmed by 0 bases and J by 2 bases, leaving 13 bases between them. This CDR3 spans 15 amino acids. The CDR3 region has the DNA TGCAGCGTTGAAGATCCTTTTACAGGGAACTATGGCTACACCTTC. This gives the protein CSVEDPFTGNYGYTF.

In DNA form, the CDR3 reads TGCGCCAGCAGTCAAGACTATAAGACAGGGTTGAACACTGAAGCTTTCTTT. It is translated as CASSQDYKTGLNTEAFF. J is TRBJ1-1 and V is TRBV23-1; TRBD1 matches at 7 bases. TRBV23-1 is designated an ORF whose function remains uncertain. This CDR3 comprises 17 residues. V shed 2 bases and J 0 bases; nucleotides not matched to a gene: 9.

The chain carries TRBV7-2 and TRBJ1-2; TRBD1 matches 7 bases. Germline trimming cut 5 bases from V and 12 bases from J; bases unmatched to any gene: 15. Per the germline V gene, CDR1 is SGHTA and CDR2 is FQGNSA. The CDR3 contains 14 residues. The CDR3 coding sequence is TGTGCCAGCAGCCCAGCGTGGGCAGGGGGGAAGGACACCTTC. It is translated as CASSPAWAGGKDTF.

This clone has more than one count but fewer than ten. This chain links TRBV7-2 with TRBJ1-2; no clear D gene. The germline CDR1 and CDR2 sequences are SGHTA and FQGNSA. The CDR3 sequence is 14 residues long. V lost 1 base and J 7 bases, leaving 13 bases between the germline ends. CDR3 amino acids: CASSLVTVSSGYTF. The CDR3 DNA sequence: TGTGCCAGCAGCTTAGTAACAGTCTCTTCTGGCTACACCTTC.

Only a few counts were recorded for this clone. The CDR3 DNA sequence: TGTGCCACCAGTGATTGGGACAGGACCTACGAGCAGTACTTC. Its translation: CATSDWDRTYEQYF. The chain carries TRBV24-1 and TRBJ2-7, with 8 bases identical to TRBD1. The CDR3 has 14 amino acids. V lost 2 bases, J lost 2 bases, and 1 base stayed unmatched. Germline CDR1 and CDR2: KGHDR and SFDVKD.

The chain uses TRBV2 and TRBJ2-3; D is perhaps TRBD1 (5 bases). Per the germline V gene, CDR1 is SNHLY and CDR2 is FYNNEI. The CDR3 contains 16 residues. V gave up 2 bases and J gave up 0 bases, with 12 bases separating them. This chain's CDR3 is CASSEWGYKSTDTQYF. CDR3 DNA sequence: TGTGCCAGCAGTGAATGGGGCTACAAGAGCACAGATACGCAGTATTTT.

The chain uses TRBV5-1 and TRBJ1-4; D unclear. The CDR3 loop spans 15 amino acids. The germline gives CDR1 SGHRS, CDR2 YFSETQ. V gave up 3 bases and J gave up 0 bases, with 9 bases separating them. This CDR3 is CASSYSQSTNEKLFF. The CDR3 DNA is TGCGCCAGCAGCTACTCACAGTCAACTAATGAAAAACTGTTTTTT.

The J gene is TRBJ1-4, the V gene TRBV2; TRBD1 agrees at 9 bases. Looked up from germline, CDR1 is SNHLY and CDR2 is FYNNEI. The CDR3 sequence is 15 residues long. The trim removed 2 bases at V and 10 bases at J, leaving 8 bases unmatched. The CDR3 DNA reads TGTGCCAGCAGTGAAAGAAGGACAGGGGCGGGAAAACTGTTTTTT. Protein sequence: CASSERRTGAGKLFF.